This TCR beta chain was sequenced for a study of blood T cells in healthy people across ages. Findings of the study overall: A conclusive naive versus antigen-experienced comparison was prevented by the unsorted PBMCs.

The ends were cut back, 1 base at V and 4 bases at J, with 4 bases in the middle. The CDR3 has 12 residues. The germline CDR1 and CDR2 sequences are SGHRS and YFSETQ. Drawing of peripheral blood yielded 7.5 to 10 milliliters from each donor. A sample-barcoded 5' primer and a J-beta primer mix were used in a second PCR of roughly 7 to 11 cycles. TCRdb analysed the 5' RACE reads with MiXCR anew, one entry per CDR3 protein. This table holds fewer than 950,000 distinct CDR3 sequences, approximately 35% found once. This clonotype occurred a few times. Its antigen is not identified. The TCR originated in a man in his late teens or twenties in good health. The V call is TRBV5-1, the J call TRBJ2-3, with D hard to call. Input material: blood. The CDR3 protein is CASSLKSDTQYF. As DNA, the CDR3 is TGCGCCAGCAGCTTGAAATCAGATACGCAGTATTTT. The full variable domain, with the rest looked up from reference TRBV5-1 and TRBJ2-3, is KAGVTQTPRYLIKTRGQQVTLSCSPISGHRSVSWYQQTPGQGLQFLFEYFSETQRNKGNFPGRFSGRQFSNSRSEMNVSTLELGDSALYLCASSLKSDTQYFGPGTRLTVL.